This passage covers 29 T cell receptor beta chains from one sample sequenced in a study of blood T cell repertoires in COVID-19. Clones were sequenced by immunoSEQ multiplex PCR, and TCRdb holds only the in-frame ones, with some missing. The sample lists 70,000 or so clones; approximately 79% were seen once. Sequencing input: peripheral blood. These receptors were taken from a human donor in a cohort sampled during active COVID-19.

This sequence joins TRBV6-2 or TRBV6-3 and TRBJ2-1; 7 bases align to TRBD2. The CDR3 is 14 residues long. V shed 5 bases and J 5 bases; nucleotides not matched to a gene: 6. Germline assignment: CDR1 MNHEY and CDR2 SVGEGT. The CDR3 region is CASSPSGNNNEQFF. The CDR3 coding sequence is TGTGCCAGCAGTCCAAGCGGGAATAACAATGAGCAGTTCTTC.

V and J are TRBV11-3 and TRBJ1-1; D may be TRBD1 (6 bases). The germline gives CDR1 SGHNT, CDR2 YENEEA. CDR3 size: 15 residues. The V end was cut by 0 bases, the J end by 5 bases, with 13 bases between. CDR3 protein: CASSLDSGAETEAFF. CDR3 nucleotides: TGTGCCAGCAGCTTAGATTCAGGGGCCGAGACTGAAGCTTTCTTT.

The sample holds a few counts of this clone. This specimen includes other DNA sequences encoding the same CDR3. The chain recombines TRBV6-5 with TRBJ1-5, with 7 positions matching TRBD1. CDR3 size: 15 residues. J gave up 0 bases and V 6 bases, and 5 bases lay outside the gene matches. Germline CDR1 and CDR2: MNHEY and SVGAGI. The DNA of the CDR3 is TGTGCCAGCAGACCCACAGGGGATAGCAATCAGCCCCAGCATTTT. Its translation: CASRPTGDSNQPQHF.

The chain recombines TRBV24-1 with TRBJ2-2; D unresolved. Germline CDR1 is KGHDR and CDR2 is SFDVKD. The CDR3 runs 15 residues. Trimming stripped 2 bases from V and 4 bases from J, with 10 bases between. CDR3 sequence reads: CATSDYDNPTGELFF. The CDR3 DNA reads TGTGCCACCAGTGATTACGACAATCCCACCGGGGAGCTGTTTTTT.

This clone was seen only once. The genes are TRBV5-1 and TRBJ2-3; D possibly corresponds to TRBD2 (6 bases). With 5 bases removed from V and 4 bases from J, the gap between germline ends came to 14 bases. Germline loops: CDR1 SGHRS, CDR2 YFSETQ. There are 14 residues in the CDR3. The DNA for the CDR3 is TGCGCCAGCAGGGTAGCGGCAGGGTCAGATACGCAGTATTTT. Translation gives CASRVAAGSDTQYF.

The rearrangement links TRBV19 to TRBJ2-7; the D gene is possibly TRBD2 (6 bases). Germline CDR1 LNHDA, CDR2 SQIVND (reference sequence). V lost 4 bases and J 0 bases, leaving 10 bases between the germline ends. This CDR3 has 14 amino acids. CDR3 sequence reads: CASSRRASSYEQYF. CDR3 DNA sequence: TGTGCCAGTAGTAGGAGGGCCTCCTCCTACGAGCAGTACTTC.

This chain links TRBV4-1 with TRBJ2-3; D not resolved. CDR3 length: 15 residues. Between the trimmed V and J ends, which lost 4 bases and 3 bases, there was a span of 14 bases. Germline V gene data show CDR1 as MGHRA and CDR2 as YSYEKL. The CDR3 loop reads CASSLQVSGTDTQYF. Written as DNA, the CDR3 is TGCGCCAGCAGCCTCCAGGTCTCTGGAACAGATACGCAGTATTTT.

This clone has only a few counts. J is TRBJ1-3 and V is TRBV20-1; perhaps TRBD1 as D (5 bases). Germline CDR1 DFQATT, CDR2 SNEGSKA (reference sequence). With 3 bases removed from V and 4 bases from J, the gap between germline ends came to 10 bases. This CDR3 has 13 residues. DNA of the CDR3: TGCAGTGCTAGTTTCGACAGCGGAAACACCATATATTTT. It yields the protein CSASFDSGNTIYF.

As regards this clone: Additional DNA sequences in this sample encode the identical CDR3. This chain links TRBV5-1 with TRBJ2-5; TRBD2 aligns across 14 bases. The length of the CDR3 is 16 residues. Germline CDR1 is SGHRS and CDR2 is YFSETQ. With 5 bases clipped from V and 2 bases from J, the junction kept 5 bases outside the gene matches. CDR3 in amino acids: CASSLGLAGEQETQYF. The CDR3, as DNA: TGCGCCAGCAGTCTGGGACTAGCGGGGGAGCAAGAGACCCAGTACTTC.

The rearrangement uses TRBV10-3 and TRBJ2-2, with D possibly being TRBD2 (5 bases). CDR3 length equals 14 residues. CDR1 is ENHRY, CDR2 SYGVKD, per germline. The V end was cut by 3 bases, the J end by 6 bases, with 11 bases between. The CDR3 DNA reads TGTGCCATCAGTGAATTTAAGGAGGCCGGGGAGCTGTTTTTT. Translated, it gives CAISEFKEAGELFF.

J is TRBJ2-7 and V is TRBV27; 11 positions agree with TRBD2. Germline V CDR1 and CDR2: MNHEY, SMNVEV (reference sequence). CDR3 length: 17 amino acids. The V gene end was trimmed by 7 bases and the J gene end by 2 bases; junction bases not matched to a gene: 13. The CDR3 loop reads CASIGLASGGITYEQYF. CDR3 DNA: TGTGCCAGCATTGGTTTGGCTAGCGGGGGGATTACCTACGAGCAGTACTTC.

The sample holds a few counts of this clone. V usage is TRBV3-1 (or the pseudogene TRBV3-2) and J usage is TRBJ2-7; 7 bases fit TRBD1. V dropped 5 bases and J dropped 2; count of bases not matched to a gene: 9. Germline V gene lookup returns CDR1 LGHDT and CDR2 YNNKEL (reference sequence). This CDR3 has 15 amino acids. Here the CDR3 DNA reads TGTGCCAGCAGCTCATATAGACAGGGCACCTACGAGCAGTACTTC. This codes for CASSSYRQGTYEQYF.

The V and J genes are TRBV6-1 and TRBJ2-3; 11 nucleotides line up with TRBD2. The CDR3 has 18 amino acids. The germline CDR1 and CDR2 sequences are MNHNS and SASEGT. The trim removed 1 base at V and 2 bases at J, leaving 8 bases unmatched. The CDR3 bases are TGTGCCAGCAGTGAAGGGTGGACTAGCGGGCGCGTCACAGATACGCAGTATTTT. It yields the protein CASSEGWTSGRVTDTQYF.

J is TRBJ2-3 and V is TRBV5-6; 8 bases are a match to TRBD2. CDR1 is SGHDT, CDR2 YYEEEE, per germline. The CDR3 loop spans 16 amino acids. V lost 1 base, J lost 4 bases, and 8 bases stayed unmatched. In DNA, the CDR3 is TGTGCCAGCAGCTTGTGGCGGCTAGCGGGTTCAGATACGCAGTATTTT. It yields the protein CASSLWRLAGSDTQYF.

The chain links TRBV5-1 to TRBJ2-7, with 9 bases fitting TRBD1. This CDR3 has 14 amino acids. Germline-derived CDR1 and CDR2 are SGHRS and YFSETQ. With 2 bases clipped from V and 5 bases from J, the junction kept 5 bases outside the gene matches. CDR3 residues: CASSFSGTGNEQYF. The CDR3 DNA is TGCGCCAGCAGCTTTTCCGGGACAGGGAACGAGCAGTACTTC.

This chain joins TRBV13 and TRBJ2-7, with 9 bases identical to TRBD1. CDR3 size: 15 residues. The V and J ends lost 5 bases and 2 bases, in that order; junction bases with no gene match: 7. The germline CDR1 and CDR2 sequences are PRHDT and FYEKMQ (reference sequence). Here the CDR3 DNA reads TGTGCCAGCAGCGCCGGACAGGGGCCCACCTACGAGCAGTACTTC. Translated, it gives CASSAGQGPTYEQYF.

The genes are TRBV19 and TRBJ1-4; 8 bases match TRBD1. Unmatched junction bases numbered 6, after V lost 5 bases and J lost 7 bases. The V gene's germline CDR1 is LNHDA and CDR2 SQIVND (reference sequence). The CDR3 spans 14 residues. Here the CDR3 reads CASSVQGVGEKLFF. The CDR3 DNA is TGTGCCAGTAGTGTACAGGGGGTGGGTGAAAAACTGTTTTTT.

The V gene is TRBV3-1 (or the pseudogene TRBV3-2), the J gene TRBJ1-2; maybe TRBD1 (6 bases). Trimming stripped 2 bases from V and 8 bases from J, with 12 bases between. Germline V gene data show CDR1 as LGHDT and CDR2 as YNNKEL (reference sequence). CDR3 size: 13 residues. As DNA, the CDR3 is TGTGCCAGCAGCCAATCCAGGGGAAGGGGCTACACCTTC. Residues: CASSQSRGRGYTF.

The CDR3 here is CASSMVRTGELFF. Here the CDR3 DNA reads TGTGCCAGTAGTATGGTTAGAACCGGGGAGCTGTTTTTT. The V call is TRBV19, the J call TRBJ2-2; D is unresolved. This CDR3 has 13 amino acids. V lost 3 bases, J lost 5 bases, and 7 bases lay in between. The germline V gene has CDR1 LNHDA and CDR2 SQIVND (reference sequence).

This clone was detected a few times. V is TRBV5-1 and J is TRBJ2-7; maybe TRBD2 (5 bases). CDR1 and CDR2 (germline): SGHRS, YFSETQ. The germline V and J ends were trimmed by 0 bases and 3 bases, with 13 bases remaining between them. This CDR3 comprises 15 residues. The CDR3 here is CASSLERIPNYEQYF. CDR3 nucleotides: TGCGCCAGCAGCTTGGAGCGGATACCGAACTACGAGCAGTACTTC.

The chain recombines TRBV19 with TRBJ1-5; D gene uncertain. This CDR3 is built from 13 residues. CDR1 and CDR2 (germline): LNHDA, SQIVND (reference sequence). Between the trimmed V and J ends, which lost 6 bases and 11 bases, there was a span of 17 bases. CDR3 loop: CASSSTQIRTQHF. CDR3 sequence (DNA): TGTGCCAGTAGCTCCACCCAAATCAGGACCCAGCATTTT.

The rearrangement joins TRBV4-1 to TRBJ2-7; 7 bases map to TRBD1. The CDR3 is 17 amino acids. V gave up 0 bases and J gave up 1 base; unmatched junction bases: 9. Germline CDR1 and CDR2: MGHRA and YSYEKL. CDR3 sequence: CASSQDRQKGASYEQYF. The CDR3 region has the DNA TGCGCCAGCAGCCAAGACCGGCAGAAGGGGGCATCCTACGAGCAGTACTTC.

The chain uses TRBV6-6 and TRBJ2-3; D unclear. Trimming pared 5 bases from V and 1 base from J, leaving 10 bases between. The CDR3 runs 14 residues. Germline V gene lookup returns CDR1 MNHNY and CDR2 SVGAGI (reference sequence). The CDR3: CASSGLGRTDTQYF. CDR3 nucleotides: TGTGCCAGCAGTGGCCTAGGCCGCACAGATACGCAGTATTTT.

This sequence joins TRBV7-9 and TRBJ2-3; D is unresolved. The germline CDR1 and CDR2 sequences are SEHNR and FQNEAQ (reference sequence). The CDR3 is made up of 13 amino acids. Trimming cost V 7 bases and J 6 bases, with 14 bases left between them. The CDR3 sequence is CASNPRTQDTQYF. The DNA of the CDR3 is TGTGCCAGCAACCCCCGAACCCAGGATACGCAGTATTTT.

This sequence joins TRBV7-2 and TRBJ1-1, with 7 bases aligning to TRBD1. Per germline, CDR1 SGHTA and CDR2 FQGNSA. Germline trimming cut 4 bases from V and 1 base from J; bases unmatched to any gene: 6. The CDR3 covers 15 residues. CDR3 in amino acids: CASSWRGLGNTEAFF. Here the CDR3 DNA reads TGTGCCAGCAGCTGGAGGGGGCTAGGGAACACTGAAGCTTTCTTT.

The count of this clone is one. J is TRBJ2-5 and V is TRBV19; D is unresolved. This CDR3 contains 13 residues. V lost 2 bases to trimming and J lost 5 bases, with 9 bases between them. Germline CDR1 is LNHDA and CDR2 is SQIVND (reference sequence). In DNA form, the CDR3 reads TGTGCCAGTAGTATATTCCTGGAGGAGACCCAGTACTTC. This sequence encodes CASSIFLEETQYF.

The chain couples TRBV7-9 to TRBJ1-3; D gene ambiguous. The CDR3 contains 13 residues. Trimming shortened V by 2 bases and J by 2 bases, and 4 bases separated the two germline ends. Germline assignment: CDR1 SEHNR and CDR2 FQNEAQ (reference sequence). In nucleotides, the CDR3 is TGTGCCAGCAGCTTACAGGCTGGAAACACCATATATTTT. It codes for CASSLQAGNTIYF. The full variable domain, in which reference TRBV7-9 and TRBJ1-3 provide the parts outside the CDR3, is DTGVSQNPRHKITKRGQNVTFRCDPISEHNRLYWYRQTLGQGPEFLTYFQNEAQLEKSRLLSDRFSAERPKGSFSTLEIQRTEQGDSAMYLCASSLQAGNTIYFGEGSWLTVV.

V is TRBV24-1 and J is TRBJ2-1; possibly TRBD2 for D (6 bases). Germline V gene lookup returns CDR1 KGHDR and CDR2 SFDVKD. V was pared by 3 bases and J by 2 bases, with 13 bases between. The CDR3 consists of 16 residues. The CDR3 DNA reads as TGTGCCACCAGTGATCCCCAACAGCGGGCCTACAATGAGCAGTTCTTC. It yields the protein CATSDPQQRAYNEQFF.

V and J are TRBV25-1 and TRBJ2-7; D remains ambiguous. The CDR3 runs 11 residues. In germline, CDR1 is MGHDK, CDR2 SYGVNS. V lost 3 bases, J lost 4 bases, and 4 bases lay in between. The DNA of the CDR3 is TGTGCCAGCAGTGATCAGTACGAGCAGTACTTC. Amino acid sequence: CASSDQYEQYF.